This T cell receptor (beta chain) derives from a study of blood T cells in healthy people across ages. The study's findings and limits: Possibly, changes in expanded clonotypes were confounded because donor CMV status was unknown. Roughly linear age-related decline in beta diversity appeared, significant by age about 40.

Germline CDR1 reads MNHEY; CDR2 reads SVGEGT. There are 16 residues in the CDR3. Trimming pared 4 bases from V and 5 bases from J, leaving 20 bases between. A second PCR, run for about 7 to 11 cycles, used a sample-barcoded 5' primer plus a J-beta primer mix. TCRdb re-called the 5' RACE reads with MiXCR, one entry per CDR3 protein. The sample holds roughly 800,000 distinct CDR3 sequences; around 34% are singletons and the top ten take 10% to 15%. For this clonotype: Antigen: not known.

The rearrangement links TRBV6-2 or TRBV6-3 to TRBJ2-5; tentatively, D is TRBD2 (6 bases). The sequenced material came from blood. The clonotype originates from a man between 18 and 35 years old in good health. The CDR3 sequence: CASSSRQRVGGETQYF. The CDR3 bases are TGTGCCAGCAGTTCCCGACAGAGAGTAGGAGGGGAGACCCAGTACTTC.